This T cell receptor beta chain comes out of a study of T-cell reconstitution after alpha-beta-depleted transplantation in children. Unique molecular identifiers were incorporated when the TCRbeta library was constructed. TCRdb passed the PCR reads through MiXCR, listing each CDR3 protein once. The sample lists 350,000 to 450,000 distinct CDR3 sequences, 10% to 15% occurring once. The table lists this clonotype with many counts. V lost 6 bases, J lost 9 bases, and 9 bases lay in between. The CDR3 sequence is 11 residues long. The germline V gene has CDR1 WSHSY and CDR2 SAAADI. The clonotype originates from a human donor who donated a stem cell graft to a child with Fanconi anemia. The chain couples TRBV10-2 to TRBJ2-1; the D gene is possibly TRBD1 (5 bases). This specimen consisted of PBMCs, obtained from the stem cell graft. DNA of the CDR3: TGCGCCAGCAGCCCTAGGGGTGAGCAGTTCTTC. It translates to CASSPRGEQFF.